This T cell receptor (beta chain) was identified during a study of memory CD4+ T cells and cytomegalovirus serostatus. Study overall: Donors were healthy Belgian adults, several CMV seropositive and 20 to 30 seronegative.

The sort gate was single viable CD3+CD4+CD8-CD45RO+ cells for memory CD4+ T cells. CD4+ T cells were isolated by positive magnetic selection. In regard to this clone: What it binds is not known.

General study findings and limits: Each of 67 CMV-associated TCRbeta sequences occurred in one to five individuals. A US-trained random forest predicted CMV serostatus with median AUC around 0.91.

Using immunoSEQ multiplex PCR, the repertoire was profiled, and TCRdb retains in-frame clones only, with some absent. The table includes fewer than 40,000 clones, about 73% detected once. The CDR3 length is 18 residues. V was clipped by 0 bases and J by 4 bases; unmatched bases: 6. Germline CDR1 SGHTA, CDR2 FQGNSA. The chain carries TRBV7-2 and TRBJ2-3, with 14 bases that match TRBD2. The sequencing sample was made of memory CD4+ T cells from blood. The receptor's source is an adult in good health and CMV-seronegative. The CDR3 spells CASSLAPGTSGGSDTQYF. CDR3 sequence (DNA): TGTGCCAGCAGCTTAGCGCCCGGGACTAGCGGGGGATCAGATACGCAGTATTTT.